This section outlines one T cell receptor beta chain sequence together with its context. This sample was included in a study of OX40 agonist ivuxolimab in advanced cancers. J gave up 7 bases and V 7 bases, and 9 bases lay outside the gene matches. The CDR3 runs 14 residues. Germline loops: CDR1 SEHNR, CDR2 FQNEAQ (reference sequence). This table comes from immunoSEQ multiplex PCR, and its TCRdb copy is limited to in-frame clones, with some not included. The repertoire holds approximately 15,000 clones, with roughly 90% as singletons. This TCR came from an adult with an advanced solid tumor such as melanoma, head and neck, liver or kidney cancer. The chain has TRBV7-9 and TRBJ2-1; 8 bases map to TRBD2. Source: CD4+ or CD8+ T cells sorted from blood, taken in a trial of the OX40 agonist ivuxolimab. The chain's CDR3 is CASTLGRDRNEQFF. In nucleotides, the CDR3 is TGTGCCAGCACCCTCGGGAGGGATAGGAATGAGCAGTTCTTC.